The TCR beta chain described here comes from a study of type 1 and type 2 diabetes patients. The wider study: The cohort mixed type 1 diabetes, type 2 diabetes and nondiabetic donors. T cells were magnetically sorted from PBMCs as CD4+ or CD8+ subsets.

Notes on the study in general: V and J gene usage correlated at 0.9 to 0.97 between type 2 diabetes and control samples. Both CD4+ and CD8+ type 2 diabetes repertoires showed significantly higher diversity than type 1.

In the case of this clonotype: Antigen: not known.

Amplification started from genomic DNA. The TCR beta CDR3 region was amplified using 30 forward and 13 reverse primers. MiXCR, applied by TCRdb to the multiplex PCR reads, yields one record per CDR3 protein. The sample records 270,000 or so distinct CDR3 sequences, more than 45% being singletons. Germline V lookup: CDR1 MDHEN, CDR2 SYDVKM. The CDR3 consists of 13 residues. V lost 2 bases, J lost 6 bases, and 8 bases lay in between. V and J are TRBV28 and TRBJ2-1; D is uncertain. This TCR came from a man younger than 35 with type 2 diabetes. Material: peripheral blood mononuclear cells (PBMCs). The CDR3 DNA is TGTGCCAGCAGTTTAATCGGCGGCAATGAGCAGTTCTTC. Amino acids: CASSLIGGNEQFF.